The 21 T cell receptor beta chains below come from one sample, sequenced in a study of a mutant IDH1 vaccine in newly diagnosed glioma. Time point described: week 47, end of study. Vaccinated patients received 300 ug of mutant IDH1 20-mer peptide per dose, with topical imiquimod. These TCRs' antigens remain unknown. Sequencing used immunoSEQ multiplex PCR; TCRdb keeps in-frame clones, though not all of them. Of around 50,000 clones in the sample, approximately 88% were seen once. Source: PBMCs, taken from a glioma patient whose treatment included an IDH1 peptide vaccine. The receptor set was obtained from a woman aged 25 to 45 with glioma. Some clones in this sample may be carry-over from other donors' samples.

This clone turned up a few times. The genes are TRBV25-1 and TRBJ1-3, with 7 positions matching TRBD1. The ends lost 1 base at V and 8 bases at J; junction bases unmatched: 5. The CDR3 is 14 residues long. Germline assignment: CDR1 MGHDK and CDR2 SYGVNS. The CDR3 region has the DNA TGTGCCAGCAGTGAATCCGACAGGGTGGACACCATATATTTT. Translated: CASSESDRVDTIYF. Combining the CDR3 with reference TRBV25-1 and TRBJ1-3 gives the whole variable domain EADIYQTPRYLVIGTGKKITLECSQTMGHDKMYWYQQDPGMELHLIHYSYGVNSTEKGDLSSESTVSRIRTEHFPLTLESARPSHTSQYLCASSESDRVDTIYFGEGSWLTVV.

The chain combines TRBV27 with TRBJ2-2; D unclear. The germline gives CDR1 MNHEY, CDR2 SMNVEV (reference sequence). CDR3 length: 13 amino acids. V dropped 0 bases and J dropped 4 bases, with 3 bases sitting between them. The CDR3 DNA reads as TGTGCCAGCAGTTTATCGCTCACCGGGGAGCTGTTTTTT. This codes for CASSLSLTGELFF.

The rearrangement links TRBV6-5 to TRBJ2-3, with TRBD2 matching over 9 bases. V gave up 2 bases and J gave up 6 bases; unmatched junction bases: 6. The CDR3 runs 15 residues. Germline values: CDR1 MNHEY, CDR2 SVGAGI. The CDR3 coding sequence is TGTGCCAGCAGTTACGGGGGACTAGCCGGCGATACGCAGTATTTT. Its protein is CASSYGGLAGDTQYF.

This chain joins TRBV7-2 and TRBJ1-1; D perhaps matches TRBD1 (5 bases). There are 14 residues in the CDR3. CDR1 is SGHTA, CDR2 FQGNSA, per germline. Trimming took off 3 bases at V and 4 bases at J, with 12 bases between the two ends. This chain's CDR3 is CASSFRGFGTEAFF. As DNA, the CDR3 is TGTGCCAGCAGCTTCCGGGGGTTCGGCACTGAAGCTTTCTTT.

The CDR3 DNA sequence: TGTGCCAGCAGCCCCCAAACCGGGACAGGGACCTACGAGCAGTACTTC. This encodes CASSPQTGTGTYEQYF. The gene calls are TRBV7-9 and TRBJ2-7; TRBD1 aligns across 9 bases. Germline trimming cut 5 bases from V and 2 bases from J; bases unmatched to any gene: 10. The CDR3 loop spans 16 amino acids. Germline loops: CDR1 SEHNR, CDR2 FQNEAQ (reference sequence). The complete variable domain, with remaining parts taken from reference TRBV7-9 and TRBJ2-7, reads DTGVSQNPRHKITKRGQNVTFRCDPISEHNRLYWYRQTLGQGPEFLTYFQNEAQLEKSRLLSDRFSAERPKGSFSTLEIQRTEQGDSAMYLCASSPQTGTGTYEQYFGPGTRLTVT.

The chain is built from TRBV4-1 and TRBJ2-7; 11 bases fit TRBD2. The CDR3 contains 16 residues. J lost 2 bases, V lost 4 bases, and 7 bases had no gene match. Germline CDR1 and CDR2: MGHRA and YSYEKL. CDR3 region: CASSPHSSGRAYEQYF. CDR3 DNA: TGCGCCAGCAGCCCTCACAGTAGCGGGAGGGCCTACGAGCAGTACTTC.

This clone occurred a few times. V and J are TRBV29-1 and TRBJ1-1, with a weak D call TRBD1 (5 bases). V lost 1 base and J 4 bases, leaving 10 bases between the germline ends. From germline, CDR1 is SQVTM and CDR2 ANQGSEA. CDR3 length equals 13 residues. CDR3 sequence reads: CSVEVWGGTEAFF. The CDR3 DNA sequence: TGCAGCGTTGAAGTATGGGGGGGCACTGAAGCTTTCTTT.

This rearrangement joins TRBV9 to TRBJ2-2; a weak D match, TRBD1 (5 bases). Trimming shortened V by 0 bases and J by 3 bases, and 9 bases separated the two germline ends. Germline values: CDR1 SGDLS, CDR2 YYNGEE. CDR3 length: 15 amino acids. The CDR3 spells CASSVEGVDTGELFF. The CDR3 nucleotides read TGTGCCAGCAGCGTAGAAGGGGTTGACACCGGGGAGCTGTTTTTT.

The chain carries TRBV29-1 and TRBJ2-7, with 8 bases fitting TRBD2. Per the germline V gene, CDR1 is SQVTM and CDR2 is ANQGSEA. The J segment lost 1 base and the V segment lost 1 base, leaving 6 bases of the junction unmatched. The CDR3 is 15 amino acids. The DNA of the CDR3 is TGCAGCGTTGAAGGGTCGGCTAGCGGGTCCTACGAGCAGTACTTC. Translation: CSVEGSASGSYEQYF.

The chain uses TRBV7-2 and TRBJ2-7; D gene uncertain. This CDR3 has 14 amino acids. In germline, CDR1 is SGHTA, CDR2 FQGNSA. Trimming took 5 bases from V and 3 from J, leaving 14 bases between them. The CDR3 here is CASSPDAIIYEQYF. CDR3 DNA sequence: TGTGCCAGCAGCCCTGACGCAATCATCTACGAGCAGTACTTC.

The chain employs TRBV4-1 and TRBJ1-3, with D tentatively TRBD1 (5 bases). V was clipped by 1 base and J by 2 bases, with 12 bases between them. The CDR3 extends over 16 amino acids. Looked up from germline, CDR1 is MGHRA and CDR2 is YSYEKL. Written as DNA, the CDR3 is TGCGCCAGCAGCCAAGGGGACGTCGGGACTGGAAACACCATATATTTT. This sequence encodes CASSQGDVGTGNTIYF.

The chain employs TRBV7-9 and TRBJ2-3; D uncertain. Trimming cost V 3 bases and J 0 bases, with 10 bases left between them. The length of the CDR3 is 15 residues. The germline V gene has CDR1 SEHNR and CDR2 FQNEAQ (reference sequence). Here the CDR3 reads CASSFRAQSTDTQYF. The CDR3 DNA sequence: TGTGCCAGCAGCTTCCGGGCTCAAAGCACAGATACGCAGTATTTT.

This chain connects TRBV19 to TRBJ1-2; D ambiguous. V shed 1 base and J shed 4 bases, with 7 bases lying between them. Germline V gene sequence: CDR1 LNHDA, CDR2 SQIVND (reference sequence). This CDR3 contains 13 residues. The CDR3 DNA is TGTGCCAGTAGTATAGCGGAGAGCTATGGCTACACCTTC. This sequence encodes CASSIAESYGYTF.

The chain couples TRBV29-1 to TRBJ2-7; D possibly corresponds to TRBD1 (6 bases). This CDR3 region has 14 residues. V gave up 1 base and J gave up 0 bases, with 10 bases separating them. From germline, CDR1 is SQVTM and CDR2 ANQGSEA. Here the CDR3 reads CSVEGQGSSYEQYF. CDR3 bases: TGCAGCGTTGAAGGGCAGGGGAGCTCCTACGAGCAGTACTTC.

This sequence joins TRBV7-2 and TRBJ2-7; D may correspond to TRBD1 or TRBD2 (6 bases each). Trimming stripped 7 bases from V and 3 bases from J, with 19 bases between. The V gene's germline CDR1 is SGHTA and CDR2 FQGNSA. This CDR3 contains 15 residues. The CDR3 region is CASTSWGRESYEQYF. In DNA form, the CDR3 reads TGTGCCAGCACCTCTTGGGGGCGGGAAAGCTACGAGCAGTACTTC.

V and J are TRBV30 and TRBJ1-1; D uncertain. Trimming shortened V by 0 bases and J by 5 bases, and 10 bases separated the two germline ends. The germline V gene has CDR1 GTSNPN and CDR2 SVGIG (reference sequence). This CDR3 has 13 residues. This CDR3 reads CAWSVLGGTEAFF. DNA for the CDR3: TGTGCCTGGAGTGTACTGGGAGGGACTGAAGCTTTCTTT. The full variable domain, its missing parts supplied by reference TRBV30 and TRBJ1-1, is SQTIHQWPATLVQPVGSPLSLECTVEGTSNPNLYWYRQAAGRGLQLLFYSVGIGQISSEVPQNLSASRPQDRQFILSSKKLLLSDSGFYLCAWSVLGGTEAFFGQGTRLTVV.

The chain links TRBV18 to TRBJ1-2; 8 bases line up with TRBD1. The J segment lost 8 bases and the V segment lost 3 bases, leaving 11 bases of the junction unmatched. Germline CDR1 KGHSH, CDR2 LQKENI. The CDR3 sequence is 15 residues long. CDR3 region: CASSPSDRGIGGYTF. In DNA form, the CDR3 reads TGTGCCAGCTCACCGAGCGACAGGGGCATTGGAGGCTACACCTTC. The whole variable domain, remainder taken from reference TRBV18 and TRBJ1-2, is NAGVMQNPRHLVRRRGQEARLRCSPMKGHSHVYWYRQLPEEGLKFMVYLQKENIIDESGMPKERFSAEFPKEGPSILRIQQVVRGDSAAYFCASSPSDRGIGGYTFGSGTRLTVV.

The J gene is TRBJ1-1, the V gene TRBV7-9; 7 nucleotides align to TRBD1. Germline V CDR1 and CDR2: SEHNR, FQNEAQ (reference sequence). The trim removed 2 bases at V and 3 bases at J, leaving 9 bases unmatched. CDR3 length: 16 residues. Here the CDR3 DNA reads TGTGCCAGCAGCTTACCCCTAGGACAGGCGGACACTGAAGCTTTCTTT. Protein sequence: CASSLPLGQADTEAFF.

This clone was counted a few times. This chain joins TRBV30 and TRBJ2-5, with TRBD1 identical over 8 bases. Per germline, CDR1 GTSNPN and CDR2 SVGIG (reference sequence). This CDR3 is built from 14 residues. V shed 0 bases and J 2 bases; nucleotides not matched to a gene: 2. Here the CDR3 reads CAWSVRGHQETQYF. DNA of the CDR3: TGTGCCTGGAGTGTCAGGGGGCATCAAGAGACCCAGTACTTC.

Note on this clone: A read error may produce the germline difference seen at one junction end. The J gene is TRBJ2-3, the V gene TRBV19; TRBD1 aligns across 8 bases. Germline CDR1 and CDR2: LNHDA and SQIVND (reference sequence). The CDR3 length is 17 residues. DNA for the CDR3: TGTGCCAGTAGCATAGATCGGGGGACAGGCATCACAGATACGCAGTATTTT. Translating gives CASSIDRGTGITDTQYF.

V gene TRBV21-1 combines with J gene TRBJ2-7; the table's D call TRBD1 went unverified against the DNA. TRBV21-1 is classified as a pseudogene. The CDR3 spans 15 residues. The CDR3 reads CASSKGGQRPYEQYF. The CDR3, as DNA: TGTGCCAGCAGCAAAGGAGGACAGCGTCCCTACGAGCAGTACTTC.